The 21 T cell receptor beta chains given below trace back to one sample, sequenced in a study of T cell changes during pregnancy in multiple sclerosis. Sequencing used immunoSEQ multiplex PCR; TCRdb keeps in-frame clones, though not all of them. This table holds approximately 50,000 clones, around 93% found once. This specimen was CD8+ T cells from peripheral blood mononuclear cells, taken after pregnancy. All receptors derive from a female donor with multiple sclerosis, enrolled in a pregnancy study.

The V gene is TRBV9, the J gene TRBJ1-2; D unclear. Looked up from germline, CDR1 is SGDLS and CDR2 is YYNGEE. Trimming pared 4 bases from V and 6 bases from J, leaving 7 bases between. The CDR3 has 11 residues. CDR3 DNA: TGTGCCAGCAGCCCTTTAGATGGCTACACCTTC. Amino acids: CASSPLDGYTF. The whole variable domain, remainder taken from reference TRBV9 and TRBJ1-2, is DSGVTQTPKHLITATGQRVTLRCSPRSGDLSVYWYQQSLDQGLQFLIQYYNGEERAKGNILERFSAQQFPDLHSELNLSSLELGDSALYFCASSPLDGYTFGSGTRLTVV.

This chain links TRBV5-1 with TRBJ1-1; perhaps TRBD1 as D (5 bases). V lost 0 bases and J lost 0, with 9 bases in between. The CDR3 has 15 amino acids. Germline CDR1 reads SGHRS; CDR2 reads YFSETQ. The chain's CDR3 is CASSLAQGLNTEAFF. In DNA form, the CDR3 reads TGCGCCAGCAGCTTGGCGCAGGGTTTGAACACTGAAGCTTTCTTT.

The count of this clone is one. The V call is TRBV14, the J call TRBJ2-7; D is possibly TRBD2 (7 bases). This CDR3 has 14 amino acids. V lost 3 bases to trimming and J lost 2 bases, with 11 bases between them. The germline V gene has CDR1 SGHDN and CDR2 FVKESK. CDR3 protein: CASSQGGGPYEQYF. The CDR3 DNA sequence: TGTGCCAGCAGCCAGGGAGGGGGACCCTACGAGCAGTACTTC.

The CDR3, as DNA: TGTGCCAGTAGTATAGATCGGGGTAACACCGGGGAGCTGTTTTTT. It specifies CASSIDRGNTGELFF. J is TRBJ2-2 and V is TRBV19; weak D call: TRBD2 (5 bases). CDR1 LNHDA and CDR2 SQIVND come from the germline V gene (reference sequence). V lost 0 bases and J lost 2, with 7 bases in between. This CDR3 region has 15 residues.

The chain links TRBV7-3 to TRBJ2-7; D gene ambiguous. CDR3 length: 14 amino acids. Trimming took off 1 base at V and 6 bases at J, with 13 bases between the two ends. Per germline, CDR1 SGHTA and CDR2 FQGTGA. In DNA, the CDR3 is TGTGCCAGCAGCTTAAGTGCAGGCACCCCCGAGCAGTACTTC. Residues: CASSLSAGTPEQYF.

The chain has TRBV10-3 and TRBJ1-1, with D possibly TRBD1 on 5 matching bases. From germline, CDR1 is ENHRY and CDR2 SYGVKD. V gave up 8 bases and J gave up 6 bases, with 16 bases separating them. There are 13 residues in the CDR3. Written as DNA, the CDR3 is TGTGCCATCCTGTACTCGCCGGGGGCTGAAGCTTTCTTT. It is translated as CAILYSPGAEAFF.

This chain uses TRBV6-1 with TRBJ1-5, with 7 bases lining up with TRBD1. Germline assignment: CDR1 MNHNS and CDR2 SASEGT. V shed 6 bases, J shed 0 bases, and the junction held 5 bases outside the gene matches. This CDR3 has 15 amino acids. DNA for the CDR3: TGTGCCAGCAGAGCTACAGGGGATAGCAATCAGCCCCAGCATTTT. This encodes CASRATGDSNQPQHF.

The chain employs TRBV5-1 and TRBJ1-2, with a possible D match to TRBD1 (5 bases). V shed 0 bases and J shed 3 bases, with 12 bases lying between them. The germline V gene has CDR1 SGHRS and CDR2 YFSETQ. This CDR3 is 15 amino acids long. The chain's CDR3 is CASSLESGGDYGYTF. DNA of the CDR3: TGCGCCAGCAGCTTGGAATCCGGGGGGGACTATGGCTACACCTTC.

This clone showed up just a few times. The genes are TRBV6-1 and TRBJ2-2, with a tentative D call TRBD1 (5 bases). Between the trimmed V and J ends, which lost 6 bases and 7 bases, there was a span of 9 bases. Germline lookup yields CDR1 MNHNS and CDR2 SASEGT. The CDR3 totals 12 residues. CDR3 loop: CASRDDSGELFF. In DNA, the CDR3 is TGTGCCAGCAGAGACGACAGCGGGGAGCTGTTTTTT.

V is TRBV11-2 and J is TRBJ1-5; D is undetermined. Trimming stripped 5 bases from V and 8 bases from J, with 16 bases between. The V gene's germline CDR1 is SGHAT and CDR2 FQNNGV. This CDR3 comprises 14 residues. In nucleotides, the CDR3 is TGTGCCAGCAGCCGTGGGCGAGCCTTGGAGCCCCAGCATTTT. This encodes CASSRGRALEPQHF.

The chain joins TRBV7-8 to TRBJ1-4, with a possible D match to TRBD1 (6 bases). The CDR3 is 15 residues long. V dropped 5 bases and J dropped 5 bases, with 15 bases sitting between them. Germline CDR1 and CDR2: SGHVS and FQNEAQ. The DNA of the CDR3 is TGTGCCAGCAGCAGCCCTGGACAGCTAAATGAAAAACTGTTTTTT. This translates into CASSSPGQLNEKLFF. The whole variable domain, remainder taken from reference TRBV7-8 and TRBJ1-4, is GAGVSQSPRYKVAKRGQDVALRCDPISGHVSLFWYQQALGQGPEFLTYFQNEAQLDKSGLPSDRFFAERPEGSVSTLKIQRTQQEDSAVYLCASSSPGQLNEKLFFGSGTQLSVL.

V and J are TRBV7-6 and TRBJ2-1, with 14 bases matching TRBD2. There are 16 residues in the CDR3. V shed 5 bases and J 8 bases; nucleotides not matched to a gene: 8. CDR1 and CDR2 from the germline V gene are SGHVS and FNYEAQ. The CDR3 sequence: CASSDRLAGGLDEQFF. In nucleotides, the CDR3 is TGTGCCAGCAGCGACCGACTAGCGGGGGGGCTCGATGAGCAGTTCTTC.

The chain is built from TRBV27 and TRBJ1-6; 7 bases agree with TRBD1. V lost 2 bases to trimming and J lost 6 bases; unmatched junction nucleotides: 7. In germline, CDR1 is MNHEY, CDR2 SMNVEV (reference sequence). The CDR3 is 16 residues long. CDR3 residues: CASSLNPGGGNSPLHF. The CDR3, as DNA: TGTGCCAGCAGTTTAAACCCAGGGGGAGGTAATTCACCCCTCCACTTT.

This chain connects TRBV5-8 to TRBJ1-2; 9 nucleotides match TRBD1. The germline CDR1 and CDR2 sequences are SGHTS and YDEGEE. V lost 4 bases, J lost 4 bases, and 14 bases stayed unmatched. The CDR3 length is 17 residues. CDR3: CASSGGPDRGYRYGYTF. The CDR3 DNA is TGTGCCAGCAGCGGGGGACCTGACAGGGGGTATCGCTATGGCTACACCTTC. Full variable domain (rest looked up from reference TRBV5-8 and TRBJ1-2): EAGVTQSPTHLIKTRGQQATLRCSPISGHTSVYWYQQALGLGLQFLLWYDEGEERNRGNFPPRFSGRQFPNYSSELNVNALELEDSALYLCASSGGPDRGYRYGYTFGSGTRLTVV.

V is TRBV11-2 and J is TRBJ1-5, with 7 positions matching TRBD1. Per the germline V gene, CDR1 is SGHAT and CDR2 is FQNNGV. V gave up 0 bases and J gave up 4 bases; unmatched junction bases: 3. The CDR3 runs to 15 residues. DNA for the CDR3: TGTGCCAGCAGCTTAGATAGGGGGCGGAATCAGCCCCAGCATTTT. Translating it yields CASSLDRGRNQPQHF. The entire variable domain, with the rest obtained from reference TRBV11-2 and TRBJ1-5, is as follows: EAGVAQSPRYKIIEKRQSVAFWCNPISGHATLYWYQQILGQGPKLLIQFQNNGVVDDSQLPKDRFSAERLKGVDSTLKIQPAKLEDSAVYLCASSLDRGRNQPQHFGDGTRLSIL.

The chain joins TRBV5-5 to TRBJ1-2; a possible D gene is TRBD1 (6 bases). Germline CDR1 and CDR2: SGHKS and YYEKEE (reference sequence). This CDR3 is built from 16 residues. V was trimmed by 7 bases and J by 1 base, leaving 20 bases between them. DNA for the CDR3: TGTGCCAGCGTACCAGGGGTGGGAGCCTTTAACTATGGCTACACCTTC. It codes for CASVPGVGAFNYGYTF.

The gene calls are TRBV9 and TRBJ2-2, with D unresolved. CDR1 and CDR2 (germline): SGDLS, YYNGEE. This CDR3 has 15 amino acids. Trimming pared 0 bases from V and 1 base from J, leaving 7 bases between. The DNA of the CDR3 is TGTGCCAGCAGCGTAGGTACGGTGAACACCGGGGAGCTGTTTTTT. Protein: CASSVGTVNTGELFF.

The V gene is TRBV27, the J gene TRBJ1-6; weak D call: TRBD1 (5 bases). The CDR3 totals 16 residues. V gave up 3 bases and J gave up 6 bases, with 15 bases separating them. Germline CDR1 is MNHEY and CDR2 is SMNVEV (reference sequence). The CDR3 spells CASSFLGRHGNSPLHF. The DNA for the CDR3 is TGTGCCAGCAGTTTCTTGGGGCGACATGGTAATTCACCCCTCCACTTT.

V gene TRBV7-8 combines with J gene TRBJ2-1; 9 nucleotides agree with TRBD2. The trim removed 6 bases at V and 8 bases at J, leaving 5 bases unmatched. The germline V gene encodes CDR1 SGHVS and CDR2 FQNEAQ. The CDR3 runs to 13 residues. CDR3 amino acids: CASSGGGADEQFF. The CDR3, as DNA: TGTGCCAGCAGTGGCGGGGGGGCCGATGAGCAGTTCTTC.

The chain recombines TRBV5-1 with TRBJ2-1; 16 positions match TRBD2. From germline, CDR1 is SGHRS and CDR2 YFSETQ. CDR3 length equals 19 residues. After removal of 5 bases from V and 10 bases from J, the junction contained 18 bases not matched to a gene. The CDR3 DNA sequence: TGCGCCAGCAGAGTCCGGGACACATTGGGACTAGCGGGGGGGTACGAGCAGTTCTTC. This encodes CASRVRDTLGLAGGYEQFF.

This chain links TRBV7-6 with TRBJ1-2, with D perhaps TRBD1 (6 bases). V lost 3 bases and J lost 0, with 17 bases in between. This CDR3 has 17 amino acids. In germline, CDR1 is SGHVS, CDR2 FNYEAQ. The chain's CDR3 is CASSLEAGGTANYGYTF. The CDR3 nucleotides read TGTGCCAGCAGCTTGGAGGCGGGGGGCACTGCTAACTATGGCTACACCTTC.